This TCR beta chain was profiled in a study of CD4 T cells in relation to SARS-CoV-2 and coronaviruses. CD4+ T cells from unexposed donors were obtained before the COVID-19 pandemic (2011-2018). The cells were cultured for about ten days before CD4+ T cells were isolated. Unexposed-donor CD4+ T cells were probed with SARS-CoV-2 S/N and four cold-coronavirus spikes, cells permitting. Data came from immunoSEQ multiplex PCR; TCRdb stores just in-frame clones and leaves some out. The table records some 19,000 clones, 70% to 85% of them present only once. To note about this clone: The antigen remains undetermined.

V shed 6 bases and J 4 bases; nucleotides not matched to a gene: 9. Germline V gene data show CDR1 as SGHRS and CDR2 as YFSETQ. The length of the CDR3 is 14 residues. The chain has TRBV5-1 and TRBJ2-5; 7 bases agree with TRBD1. Sequencing was performed on CD4+ T cells from PBMCs, cultured in vitro. This TCR was sampled from a human donor in good health. This CDR3 reads CASTQRGRGETQYF. The CDR3 bases are TGCGCCAGCACTCAAAGGGGGCGAGGAGAGACCCAGTACTTC.